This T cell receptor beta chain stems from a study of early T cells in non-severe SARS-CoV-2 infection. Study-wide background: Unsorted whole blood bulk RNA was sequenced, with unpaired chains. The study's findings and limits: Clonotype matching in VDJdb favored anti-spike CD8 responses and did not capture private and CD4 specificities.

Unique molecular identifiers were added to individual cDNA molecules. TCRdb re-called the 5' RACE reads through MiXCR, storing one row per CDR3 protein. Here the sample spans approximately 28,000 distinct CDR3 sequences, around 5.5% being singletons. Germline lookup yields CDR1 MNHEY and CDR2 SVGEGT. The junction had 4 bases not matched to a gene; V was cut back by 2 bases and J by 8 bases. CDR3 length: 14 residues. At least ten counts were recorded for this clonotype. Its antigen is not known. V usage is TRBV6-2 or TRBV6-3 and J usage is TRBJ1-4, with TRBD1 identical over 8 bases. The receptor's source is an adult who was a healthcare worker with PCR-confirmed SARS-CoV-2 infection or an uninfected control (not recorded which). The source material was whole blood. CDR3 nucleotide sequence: TGTGCCAGCAGTTACGTCCGGACAGGGGAAAAACTGTTTTTT. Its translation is CASSYVRTGEKLFF.